One sample yielded the 12 T cell receptor beta chains listed below, sequenced in a study of CD8 T cells in ankylosing spondylitis. Via MiXCR, TCRdb re-called the 5' RACE reads, giving one row per CDR3 protein. The sample shows approximately 350,000 distinct CDR3 sequences, about 15% of them seen only once. Material: blood, either unsorted or a sorted T cell fraction (not recorded which). Receptor source: a male donor with ankylosing spondylitis or in good health (not recorded which).

The rearrangement joins TRBV3-1 to TRBJ2-7; weak D call: TRBD2 (6 bases). Germline V gene data show CDR1 as LGHDT and CDR2 as YNNKEL (reference sequence). The CDR3 extends over 15 amino acids. V was trimmed by 4 bases and J by 3 bases, leaving 16 bases between them. As DNA, the CDR3 is TGTGCCAGCAGCCTACGTACTAGCATAGGCTACGAGCAGTACTTC. Its protein product is CASSLRTSIGYEQYF.

The sample holds a few counts of this clonotype. The rearrangement links TRBV14 to TRBJ2-7; D ambiguous. The germline CDR1 and CDR2 sequences are SGHDN and FVKESK. CDR3 length: 13 residues. V was cut by 2 bases and J by 7 bases, with 12 bases left in between. CDR3 coding DNA: TGTGCCAGCAGCCAAAGCCGGGTTTGGGAGCAGTACTTC. Its protein is CASSQSRVWEQYF.

V is TRBV11-2 and J is TRBJ2-5; D not certain. The ends were cut back, 0 bases at V and 5 bases at J, with 10 bases in the middle. The CDR3 sequence is 14 residues long. Per germline, CDR1 SGHAT and CDR2 FQNNGV. The CDR3 loop reads CASSLEGVLETQYF. The CDR3 bases are TGTGCCAGCAGCTTAGAGGGTGTCCTGGAGACCCAGTACTTC.

This clonotype was counted only a few times. CDR3 loop: CASSMDRDHEQYF. The CDR3 DNA is TGTGCCAGCAGCATGGACAGGGACCACGAGCAGTACTTC. J is TRBJ2-7 and V is TRBV7-2; TRBD1 aligns across 8 bases. The V and J ends lost 5 bases and 5 bases, in that order; junction bases with no gene match: 5. This CDR3 contains 13 residues. The germline V gene has CDR1 SGHTA and CDR2 FQGNSA.

CDR3 amino acids: CASSVEDSGSHLNEQFF. Here the CDR3 DNA reads TGTGCCAGCAGCGTAGAGGATAGCGGGAGCCACCTCAATGAGCAGTTCTTC. The chain links TRBV9 to TRBJ2-1; TRBD2 agrees at 9 bases. CDR3 length equals 17 residues. V was pared by 0 bases and J by 6 bases, with 10 bases of the junction left unmatched. CDR1 and CDR2 (germline): SGDLS, YYNGEE.

The rearrangement joins TRBV10-3 to TRBJ2-3; D is possibly TRBD2 (5 bases). The germline V and J ends were trimmed by 10 bases and 0 bases, with 23 bases remaining between them. This CDR3 has 17 amino acids. Germline CDR1 ENHRY, CDR2 SYGVKD. The CDR3 coding sequence is TGTGCCACCGCCCCGGACGGACGGTGGGAGAGCACAGATACGCAGTATTTT. Translated: CATAPDGRWESTDTQYF.

The chain employs TRBV7-9 and TRBJ2-1, with 10 positions matching TRBD2. Trimming removed 8 bases from V and 3 bases from J; junction bases left unmatched: 7. The CDR3 covers 15 residues. CDR1 and CDR2 (germline): SEHNR, FQNEAQ (reference sequence). In DNA, the CDR3 is TGTGCCAGCGCGGCTAGCGGGGGCCTCTACAATGAGCAGTTCTTC. This sequence encodes CASAASGGLYNEQFF.

This clonotype was seen many times. This sequence joins TRBV29-1 and TRBJ2-7; 7 nucleotides agree with TRBD1. V shed 6 bases and J 3 bases; nucleotides not matched to a gene: 5. CDR1 is SQVTM and CDR2 is ANQGSEA in the germline V gene. The CDR3 contains 12 residues. The CDR3 protein is CSVLGQFYEQYF. The CDR3 region has the DNA TGCAGCGTCCTGGGACAGTTCTACGAGCAGTACTTC.

This clonotype came up many times. This chain joins TRBV10-3 and TRBJ1-2; no clear D. The germline V gene encodes CDR1 ENHRY and CDR2 SYGVKD. The ends were cut back, 6 bases at V and 8 bases at J, with 13 bases in the middle. The CDR3 runs to 12 residues. The chain's CDR3 is CAIRDGSWGYTF. The CDR3 DNA reads TGTGCCATCAGGGACGGCTCATGGGGCTACACCTTC.

This clonotype was seen at least ten times. The rearrangement links TRBV7-9 to TRBJ2-2, with D maybe TRBD1 (6 bases). CDR1 and CDR2 (germline): SEHNR, FQNEAQ (reference sequence). This CDR3 contains 15 residues. Trimming pared 5 bases from V and 6 bases from J, leaving 16 bases between. This CDR3 reads CASSPQGPAAGELFF. The CDR3 bases are TGTGCCAGCAGCCCACAGGGCCCAGCGGCCGGGGAGCTGTTTTTT.

This clonotype showed up just a few times. The rearrangement joins TRBV5-1 to TRBJ2-2, with D uncertain. The CDR3 runs 16 residues. The V and J ends lost 0 bases and 1 base respectively, with 10 bases between them. In germline, CDR1 is SGHRS, CDR2 YFSETQ. In nucleotides, the CDR3 is TGCGCCAGCAGCTTGGCCCGGCTAGAGAACACCGGGGAGCTGTTTTTT. Its protein is CASSLARLENTGELFF.

This clonotype occurred a few times. The chain couples TRBV5-5 to TRBJ2-3, with D unclear. Trimming removed 3 bases at V and 0 bases at J, with 17 bases between. Germline assignment: CDR1 SGHKS and CDR2 YYEKEE (reference sequence). The CDR3 runs to 17 residues. The DNA of the CDR3 is TGTGCCAGCAGCTCCCAAGGTCGCACAGCTAGCACAGATACGCAGTATTTT. It is translated as CASSSQGRTASTDTQYF.